This T cell receptor beta chain was observed in a study of blood T cell repertoires in COVID-19. Study-level background: Both acute and convalescent COVID-19 samples were obtained from the United States, Italy and Spain.

A word on this clone: Different DNA sequences within this sample yield the same CDR3.

TCRdb keeps only in-frame clones here, not all; method: immunoSEQ multiplex PCR. The data contain a few hundred thousand clones, roughly nine tenths of them singletons. The V segment lost 2 bases and the J segment 3 bases; nucleotides outside the gene matches: 3. CDR3 size: 14 residues. Looked up from germline, CDR1 is SGHKS and CDR2 is YYEKEE (reference sequence). Recovered status applied to Cohort 3 donors who had two consecutive negative PCRs. It also applied to those with clearance or with symptom resolution. The material sequenced was PBMCs or T cells enriched from blood (not recorded which). This sequence originates from a woman aged 60-75 years who had recovered from COVID-19. This chain links TRBV5-5 with TRBJ1-1; TRBD1 matches 8 bases. The CDR3 nucleotides are TGTGCCAGCAGCTTAGGGACAGGTGACACTGAAGCTTTCTTT. Its protein product is CASSLGTGDTEAFF.